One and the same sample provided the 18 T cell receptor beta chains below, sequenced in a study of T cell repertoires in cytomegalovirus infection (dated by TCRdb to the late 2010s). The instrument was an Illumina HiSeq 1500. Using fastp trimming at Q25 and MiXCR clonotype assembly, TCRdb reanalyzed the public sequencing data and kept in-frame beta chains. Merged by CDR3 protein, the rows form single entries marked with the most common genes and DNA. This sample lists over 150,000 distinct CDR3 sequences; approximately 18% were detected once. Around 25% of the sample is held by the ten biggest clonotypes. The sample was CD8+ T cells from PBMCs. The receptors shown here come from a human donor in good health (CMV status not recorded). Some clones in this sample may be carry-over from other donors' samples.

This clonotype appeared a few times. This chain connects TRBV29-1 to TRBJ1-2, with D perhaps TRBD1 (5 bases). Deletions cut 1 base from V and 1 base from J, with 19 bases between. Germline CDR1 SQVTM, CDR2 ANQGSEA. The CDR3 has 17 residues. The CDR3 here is CSVEGPTDRNLNYGYTF. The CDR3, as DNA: TGCAGCGTTGAAGGGCCGACCGACAGAAACCTTAACTATGGCTACACCTTC. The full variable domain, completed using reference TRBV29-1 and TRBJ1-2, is SAVISQKPSRDICQRGTSLTIQCQVDSQVTMMFWYRQQPGQSLTLIATANQGSEATYESGFVIDKFPISRPNLTFSTLTVSNMSPEDSSIYLCSVEGPTDRNLNYGYTFGSGTRLTVV.

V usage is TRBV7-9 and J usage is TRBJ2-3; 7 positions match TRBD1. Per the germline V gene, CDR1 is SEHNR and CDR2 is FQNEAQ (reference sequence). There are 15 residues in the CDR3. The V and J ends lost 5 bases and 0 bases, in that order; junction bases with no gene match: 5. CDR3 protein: CASSPGGSSTDTQYF. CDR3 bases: TGTGCCAGCAGCCCAGGGGGATCTAGCACAGATACGCAGTATTTT.

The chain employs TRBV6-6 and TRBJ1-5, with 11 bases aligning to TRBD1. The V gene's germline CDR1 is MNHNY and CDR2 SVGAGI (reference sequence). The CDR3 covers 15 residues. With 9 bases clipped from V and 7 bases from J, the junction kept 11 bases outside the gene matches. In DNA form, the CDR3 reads TGTGCCAGTACTCCGGATCGGACAGGGGGCCAGCCCCAGCATTTT. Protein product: CASTPDRTGGQPQHF.

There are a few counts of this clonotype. CDR3 bases: TGTGCCAGCAGTGATAAGGACACCGTTTACGAGCAGTACTTC. Its translation: CASSDKDTVYEQYF. The gene calls are TRBV2 and TRBJ2-7; a possible D gene is TRBD1 (5 bases). Germline loops: CDR1 SNHLY, CDR2 FYNNEI. CDR3 size: 14 residues. The V end lost 3 bases, the J end lost 4 bases, and 13 bases lay between the germline ends.

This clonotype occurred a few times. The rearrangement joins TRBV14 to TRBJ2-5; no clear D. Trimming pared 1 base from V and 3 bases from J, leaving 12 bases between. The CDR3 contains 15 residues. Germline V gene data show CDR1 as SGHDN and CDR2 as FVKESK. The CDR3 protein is CASSQVRTAEETQYF. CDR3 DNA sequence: TGTGCCAGCAGCCAAGTCCGGACGGCCGAAGAGACCCAGTACTTC.

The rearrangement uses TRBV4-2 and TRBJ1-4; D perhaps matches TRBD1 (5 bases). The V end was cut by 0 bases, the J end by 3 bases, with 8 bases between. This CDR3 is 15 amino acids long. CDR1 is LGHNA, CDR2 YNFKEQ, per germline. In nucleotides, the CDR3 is TGTGCCAGCAGCCAAGAAAGGGGAGCTAATGAAAAACTGTTTTTT. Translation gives CASSQERGANEKLFF.

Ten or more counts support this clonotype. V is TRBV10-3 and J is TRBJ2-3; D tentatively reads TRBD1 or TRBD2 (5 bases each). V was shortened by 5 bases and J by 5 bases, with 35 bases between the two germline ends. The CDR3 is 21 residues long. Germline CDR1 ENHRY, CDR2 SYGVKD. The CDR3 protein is CAISTPLQTSVRKGDLDTQYF. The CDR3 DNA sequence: TGTGCCATCAGTACCCCCCTCCAAACCTCCGTGCGGAAAGGGGACCTAGATACGCAGTATTTT.

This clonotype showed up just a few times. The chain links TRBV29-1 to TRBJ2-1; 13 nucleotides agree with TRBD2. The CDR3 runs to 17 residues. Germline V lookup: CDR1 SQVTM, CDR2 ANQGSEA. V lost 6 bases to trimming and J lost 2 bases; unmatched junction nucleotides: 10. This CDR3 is CSVTGLAGRRTYNEQFF. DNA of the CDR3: TGCAGCGTGACGGGACTAGCGGGGCGGCGTACCTACAATGAGCAGTTCTTC.

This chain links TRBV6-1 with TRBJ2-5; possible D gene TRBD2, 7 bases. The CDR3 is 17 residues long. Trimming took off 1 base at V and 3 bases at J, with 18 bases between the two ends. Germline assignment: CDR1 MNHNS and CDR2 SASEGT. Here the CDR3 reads CASSEEVAGAAEETQYF. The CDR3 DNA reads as TGTGCCAGCAGTGAAGAGGTTGCGGGGGCCGCCGAAGAGACCCAGTACTTC.

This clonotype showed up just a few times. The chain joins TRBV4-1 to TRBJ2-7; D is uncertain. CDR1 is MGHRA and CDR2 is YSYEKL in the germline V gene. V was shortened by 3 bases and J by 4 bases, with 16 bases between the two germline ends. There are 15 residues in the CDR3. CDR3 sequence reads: CASSQASEGPYEQYF. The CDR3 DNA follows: TGCGCCAGCAGCCAGGCGTCAGAAGGTCCATACGAGCAGTACTTC.

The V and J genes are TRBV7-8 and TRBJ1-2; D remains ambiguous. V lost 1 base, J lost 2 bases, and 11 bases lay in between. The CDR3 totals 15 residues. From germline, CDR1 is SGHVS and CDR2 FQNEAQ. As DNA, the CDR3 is TGTGCCAGCAGCTTAGAGGCCCCTGTAAACTATGGCTACACCTTC. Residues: CASSLEAPVNYGYTF.

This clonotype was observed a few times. Written as DNA, the CDR3 is TGTGCCAGCAGCTTTGGGGCAGACGTGAACACCGGGGAGCTGTTTTTT. It codes for CASSFGADVNTGELFF. The rearrangement uses TRBV7-6 and TRBJ2-2, with TRBD1 as a possible D gene (5 bases). The V gene's germline CDR1 is SGHVS and CDR2 FNYEAQ. Deletions cut 3 bases from V and 1 base from J, with 12 bases between. CDR3 length: 16 residues.

This chain's CDR3 is CASSKKDISNTGELFF. For the CDR3, the DNA is TGTGCCAGCAGCAAAAAGGACATATCGAACACCGGGGAGCTGTTTTTT. The chain joins TRBV7-9 to TRBJ2-2, with TRBD1 as a possible D gene (5 bases). The length of the CDR3 is 16 residues. V lost 5 bases and J lost 0, with 13 bases in between. The V gene's germline CDR1 is SEHNR and CDR2 FQNEAQ (reference sequence).

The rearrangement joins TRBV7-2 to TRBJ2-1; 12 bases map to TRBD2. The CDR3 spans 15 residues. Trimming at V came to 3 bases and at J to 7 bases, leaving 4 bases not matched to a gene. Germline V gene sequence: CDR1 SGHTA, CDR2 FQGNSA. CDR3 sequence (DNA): TGTGCCAGCAGCTTGGGTCTAGCGGGGGGGAATGAGCAGTTCTTC. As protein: CASSLGLAGGNEQFF.

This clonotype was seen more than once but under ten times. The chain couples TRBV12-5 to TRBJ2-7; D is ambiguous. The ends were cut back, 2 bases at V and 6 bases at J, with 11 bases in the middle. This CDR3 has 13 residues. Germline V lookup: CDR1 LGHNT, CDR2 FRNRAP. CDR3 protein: CASGLTPLSEQYF. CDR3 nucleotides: TGTGCTAGTGGTTTGACACCTCTAAGCGAGCAGTACTTC.

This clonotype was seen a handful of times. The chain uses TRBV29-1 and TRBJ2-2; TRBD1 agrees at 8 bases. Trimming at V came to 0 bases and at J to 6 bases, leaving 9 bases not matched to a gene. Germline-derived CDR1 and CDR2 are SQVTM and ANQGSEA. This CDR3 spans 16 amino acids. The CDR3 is CSVEDQGQGWPGELFF. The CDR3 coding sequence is TGCAGCGTTGAAGATCAAGGACAGGGATGGCCCGGGGAGCTGTTTTTT.

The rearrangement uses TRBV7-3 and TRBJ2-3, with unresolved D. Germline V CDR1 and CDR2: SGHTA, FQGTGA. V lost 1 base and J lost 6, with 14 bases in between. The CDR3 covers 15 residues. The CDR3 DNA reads TGTGCCAGCAGCTTAAGACCGGCAGGCGGTGATACGCAGTATTTT. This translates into CASSLRPAGGDTQYF. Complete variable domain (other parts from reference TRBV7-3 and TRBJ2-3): GAGVSQTPSNKVTEKGKYVELRCDPISGHTALYWYRQSLGQGPEFLIYFQGTGAADDSGLPNDRFFAVRPEGSVSTLKIQRTERGDSAVYLCASSLRPAGGDTQYFGPGTRLTVL.

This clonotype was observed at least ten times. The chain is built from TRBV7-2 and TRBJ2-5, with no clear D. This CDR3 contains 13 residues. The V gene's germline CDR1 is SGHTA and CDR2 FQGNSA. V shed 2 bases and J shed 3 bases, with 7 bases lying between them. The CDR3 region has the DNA TGTGCCAGCAGCTTAATAAGGAAAGAGACCCAGTACTTC. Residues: CASSLIRKETQYF.